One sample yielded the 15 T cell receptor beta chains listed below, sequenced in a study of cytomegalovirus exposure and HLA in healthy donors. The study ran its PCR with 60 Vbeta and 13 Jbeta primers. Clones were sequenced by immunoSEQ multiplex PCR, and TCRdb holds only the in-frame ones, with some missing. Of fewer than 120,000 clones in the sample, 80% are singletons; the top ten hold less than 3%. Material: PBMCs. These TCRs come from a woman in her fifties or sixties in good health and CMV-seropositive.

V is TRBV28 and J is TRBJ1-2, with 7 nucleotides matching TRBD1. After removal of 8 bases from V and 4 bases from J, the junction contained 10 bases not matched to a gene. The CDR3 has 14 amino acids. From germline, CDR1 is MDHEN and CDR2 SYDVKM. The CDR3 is CASGPGQFRYGYTF. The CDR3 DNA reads TGTGCCAGCGGGCCGGGACAGTTCCGCTATGGCTACACCTTC.

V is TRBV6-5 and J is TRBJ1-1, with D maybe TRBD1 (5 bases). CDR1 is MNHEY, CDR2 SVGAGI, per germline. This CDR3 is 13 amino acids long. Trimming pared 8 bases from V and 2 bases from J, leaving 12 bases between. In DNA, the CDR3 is TGTGCCAGCCATAGGGGTGTAAACACTGAAGCTTTCTTT. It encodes CASHRGVNTEAFF.

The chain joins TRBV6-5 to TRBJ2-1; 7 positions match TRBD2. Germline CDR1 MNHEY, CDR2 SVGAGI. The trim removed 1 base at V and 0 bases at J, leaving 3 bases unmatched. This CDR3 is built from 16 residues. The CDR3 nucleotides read TGTGCCAGCAGTTACTATGCGGGAGTCTCCTACAATGAGCAGTTCTTC. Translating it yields CASSYYAGVSYNEQFF.

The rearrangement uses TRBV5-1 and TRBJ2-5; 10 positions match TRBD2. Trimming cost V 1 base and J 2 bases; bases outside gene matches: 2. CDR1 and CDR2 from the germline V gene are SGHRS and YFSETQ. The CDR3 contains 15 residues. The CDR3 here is CASSLKLAGQETQYF. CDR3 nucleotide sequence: TGCGCCAGCAGCTTGAAACTAGCGGGACAAGAGACCCAGTACTTC.

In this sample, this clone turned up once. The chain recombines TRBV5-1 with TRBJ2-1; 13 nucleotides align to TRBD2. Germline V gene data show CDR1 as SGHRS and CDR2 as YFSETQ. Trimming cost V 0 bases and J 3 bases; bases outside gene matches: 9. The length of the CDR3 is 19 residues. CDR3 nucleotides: TGCGCCAGCAGCTTGGCGTGGGGGACTAGCGGGACGATCTACAATGAGCAGTTCTTC. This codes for CASSLAWGTSGTIYNEQFF.

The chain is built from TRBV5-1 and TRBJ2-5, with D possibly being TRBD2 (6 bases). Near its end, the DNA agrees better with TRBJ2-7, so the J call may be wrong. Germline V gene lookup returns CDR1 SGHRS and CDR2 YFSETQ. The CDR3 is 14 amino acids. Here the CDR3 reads CASSLAGLDYEQYF. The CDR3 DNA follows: TGCGCCAGCAGCTTGGCGGGACTCGACTACGAGCAGTACTTC.

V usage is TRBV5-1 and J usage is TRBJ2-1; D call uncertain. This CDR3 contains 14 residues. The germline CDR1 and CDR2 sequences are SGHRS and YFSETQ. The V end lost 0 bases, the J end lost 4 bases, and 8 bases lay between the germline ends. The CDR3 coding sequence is TGCGCCAGCAGCTTGGACAGCACGTACAATGAGCAGTTCTTC. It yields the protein CASSLDSTYNEQFF.

CDR3 sequence reads: CASSPRQGAYEQYF. The CDR3 nucleotides read TGTGCCAGCAGCCCCCGACAGGGGGCCTACGAGCAGTACTTC. The chain combines TRBV13 with TRBJ2-7; TRBD1 agrees at 9 bases. This CDR3 comprises 14 residues. Germline CDR1 PRHDT, CDR2 FYEKMQ (reference sequence). V trimming: 5 bases; J trimming: 2 bases; junction bases outside the gene matches: 4.

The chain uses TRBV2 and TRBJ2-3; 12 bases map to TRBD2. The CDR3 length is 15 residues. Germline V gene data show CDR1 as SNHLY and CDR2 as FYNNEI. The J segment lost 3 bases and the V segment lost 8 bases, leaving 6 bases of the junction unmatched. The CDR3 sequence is CASRGTSGRTDTQYF. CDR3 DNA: TGTGCCAGCCGTGGGACTAGCGGGCGGACAGATACGCAGTATTTT.

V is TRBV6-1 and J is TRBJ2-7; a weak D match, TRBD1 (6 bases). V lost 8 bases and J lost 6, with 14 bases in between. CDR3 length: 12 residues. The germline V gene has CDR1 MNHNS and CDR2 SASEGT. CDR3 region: CASAEQGSEQYF. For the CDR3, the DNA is TGTGCCAGCGCGGAACAGGGATCCGAGCAGTACTTC.

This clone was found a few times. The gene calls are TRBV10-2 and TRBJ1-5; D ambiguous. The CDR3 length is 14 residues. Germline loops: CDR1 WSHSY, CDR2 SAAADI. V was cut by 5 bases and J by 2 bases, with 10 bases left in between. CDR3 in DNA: TGCGCCAGCAGTCTAGGTTATGGCAATCAGCCCCAGCATTTT. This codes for CASSLGYGNQPQHF.

The CDR3 bases are TGTGCCAGCAGCTTATTTCGCCGGGGGGCCGGGGAGCTGTTTTTT. It specifies CASSLFRRGAGELFF. The V and J genes are TRBV7-9 and TRBJ2-2; 7 nucleotides line up with TRBD2. With V trimmed by 2 bases and J by 6 bases, 6 bases remained unmatched. CDR1 and CDR2 from the germline V gene are SEHNR and FQNEAQ (reference sequence). The CDR3 sequence is 15 residues long. Using reference TRBV7-9 and TRBJ2-2 for the parts outside the CDR3, the full variable domain is DTGVSQNPRHKITKRGQNVTFRCDPISEHNRLYWYRQTLGQGPEFLTYFQNEAQLEKSRLLSDRFSAERPKGSFSTLEIQRTEQGDSAMYLCASSLFRRGAGELFFGEGSRLTVL.

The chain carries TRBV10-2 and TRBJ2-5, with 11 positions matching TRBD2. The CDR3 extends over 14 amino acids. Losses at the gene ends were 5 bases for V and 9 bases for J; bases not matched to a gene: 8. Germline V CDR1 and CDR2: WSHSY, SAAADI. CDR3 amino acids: CASSSGTSGAAQYF. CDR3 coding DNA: TGCGCCAGCAGTTCGGGGACTAGCGGCGCGGCCCAGTACTTC.

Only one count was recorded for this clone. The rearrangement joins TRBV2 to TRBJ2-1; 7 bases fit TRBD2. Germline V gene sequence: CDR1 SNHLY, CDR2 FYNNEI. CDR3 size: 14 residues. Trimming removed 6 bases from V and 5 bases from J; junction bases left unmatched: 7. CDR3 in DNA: TGTGCCAGCAGCACTAGCGCCGGCGACAATGAGCAGTTCTTC. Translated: CASSTSAGDNEQFF.

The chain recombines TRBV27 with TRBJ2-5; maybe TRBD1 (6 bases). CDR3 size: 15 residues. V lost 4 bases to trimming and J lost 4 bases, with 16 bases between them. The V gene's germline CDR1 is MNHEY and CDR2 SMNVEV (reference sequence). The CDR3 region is CASSSSRDTRETQYF. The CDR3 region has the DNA TGTGCCAGCAGTTCGAGCCGGGACACCAGAGAGACCCAGTACTTC.